This T cell receptor beta chain was sequenced for a study of shared clonotypes between healthy human individuals. Study-level findings and limits: Read depth was anticipated to influence clonotype sharing among donors. The authors sampled blood alone, and tissue repertoires likely differ. Incomplete sequencing of sorted subsets was indicated by rarefaction despite large depth.

Nashville, Tennessee was home to all donors, who were Caucasian adults. Of note for this clone: Antigen unknown.

CDR1 MDHEN and CDR2 SYDVKM come from the germline V gene. With V trimmed by 2 bases and J by 0 bases, 9 bases remained unmatched. CDR3 size: 18 residues. Here immunoSEQ multiplex PCR was the method, and the copy in TCRdb shows in-frame clones only, minus some. The table shows more than 2 million clones, with under 97% occurring only once. The source material was naive CD4+ T cells sorted from blood. Subset reported: CD45RA+ positively selected. The chain links TRBV28 to TRBJ1-1; TRBD1 matches at 10 bases. The source is a man between 18 and 35 years old in good health. The CDR3 loop reads CASSLGGQGQRMNTEAFF. The CDR3 bases are TGTGCCAGCAGTTTAGGGGGACAGGGGCAACGGATGAACACTGAAGCTTTCTTT.